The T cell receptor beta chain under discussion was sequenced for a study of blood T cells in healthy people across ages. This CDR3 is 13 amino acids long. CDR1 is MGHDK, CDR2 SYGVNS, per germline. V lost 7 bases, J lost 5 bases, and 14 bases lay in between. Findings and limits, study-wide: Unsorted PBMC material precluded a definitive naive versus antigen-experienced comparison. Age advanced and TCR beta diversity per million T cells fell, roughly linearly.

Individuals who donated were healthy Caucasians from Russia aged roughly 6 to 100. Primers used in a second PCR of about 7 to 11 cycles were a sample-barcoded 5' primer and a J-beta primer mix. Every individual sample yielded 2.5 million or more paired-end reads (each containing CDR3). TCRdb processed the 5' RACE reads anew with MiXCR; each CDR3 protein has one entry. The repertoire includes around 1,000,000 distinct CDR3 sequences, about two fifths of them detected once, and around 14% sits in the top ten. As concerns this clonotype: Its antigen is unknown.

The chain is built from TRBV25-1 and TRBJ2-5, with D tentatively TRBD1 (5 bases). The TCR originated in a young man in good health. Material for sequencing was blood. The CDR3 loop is CASTGQDEETQYF. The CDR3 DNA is TGTGCCAGCACAGGGCAGGATGAGGAGACCCAGTACTTC. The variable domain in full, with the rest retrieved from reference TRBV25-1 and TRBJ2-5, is EADIYQTPRYLVIGTGKKITLECSQTMGHDKMYWYQQDPGMELHLIHYSYGVNSTEKGDLSSESTVSRIRTEHFPLTLESARPSHTSQYLCASTGQDEETQYFGPGTRLLVL.